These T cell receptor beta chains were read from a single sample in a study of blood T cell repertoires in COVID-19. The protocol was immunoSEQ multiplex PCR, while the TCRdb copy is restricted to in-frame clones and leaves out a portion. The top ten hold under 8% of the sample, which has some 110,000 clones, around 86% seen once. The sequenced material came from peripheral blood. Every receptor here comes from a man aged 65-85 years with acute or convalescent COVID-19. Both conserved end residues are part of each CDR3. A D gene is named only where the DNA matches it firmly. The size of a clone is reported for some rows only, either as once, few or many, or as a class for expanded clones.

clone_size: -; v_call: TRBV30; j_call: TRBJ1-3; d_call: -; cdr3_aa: CAWSVPGIKGNTIYF; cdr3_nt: TGTGCCTGGAGTGTACCGGGGATTAAGGGAAACACCATATATTTT
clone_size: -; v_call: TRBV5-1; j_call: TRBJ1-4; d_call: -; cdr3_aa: CASSLAVSEKLFF; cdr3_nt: TGCGCCAGCAGCTTGGCGGTCTCTGAAAAACTGTTTTTT
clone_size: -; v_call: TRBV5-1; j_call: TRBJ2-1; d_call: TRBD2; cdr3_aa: CASSFSGTRREQFF; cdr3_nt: TGCGCCAGCAGCTTCTCCGGGACTAGACGTGAGCAGTTCTTC
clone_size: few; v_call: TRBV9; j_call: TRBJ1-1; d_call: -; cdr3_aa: CASSVASNTEAFF; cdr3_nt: TGTGCCAGCAGCGTAGCTAGCAACACTGAAGCTTTCTTT
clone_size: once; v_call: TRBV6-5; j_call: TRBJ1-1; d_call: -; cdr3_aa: CASSSGDSEAFF; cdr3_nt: TGTGCCAGCAGCTCTGGCGACAGTGAAGCTTTCTTT
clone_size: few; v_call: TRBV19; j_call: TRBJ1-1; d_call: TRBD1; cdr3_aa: CASSIRGQTHEAFF; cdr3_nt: TGTGCCAGTAGTATAAGGGGACAGACTCACGAAGCTTTCTTT
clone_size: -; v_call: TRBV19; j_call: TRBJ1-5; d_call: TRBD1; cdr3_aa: CASSLIDRGNNQPQHF; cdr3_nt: TGTGCCAGTAGTTTAATAGACAGGGGGAACAATCAGCCCCAGCATTTT
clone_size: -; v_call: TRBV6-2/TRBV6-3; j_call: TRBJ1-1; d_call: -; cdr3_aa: CASSLAGPQGTEAFF; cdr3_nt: TGTGCCAGCAGCCTTGCCGGGCCCCAGGGCACTGAAGCTTTCTTT
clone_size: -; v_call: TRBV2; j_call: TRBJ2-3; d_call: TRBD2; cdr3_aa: CASRIAGGIDTQYF; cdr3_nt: TGTGCCAGCAGGATAGCGGGGGGCATAGATACGCAGTATTTT
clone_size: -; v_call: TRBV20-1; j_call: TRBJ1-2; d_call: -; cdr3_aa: CSAVPSYGYTF; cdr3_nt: TGCAGTGCTGTTCCATCCTATGGCTACACCTTC
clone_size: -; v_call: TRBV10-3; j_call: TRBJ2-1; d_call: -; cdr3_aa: CAISDHKGVVYNEQFF; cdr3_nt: TGTGCCATCAGTGACCATAAGGGGGTTGTCTACAATGAGCAGTTCTTC
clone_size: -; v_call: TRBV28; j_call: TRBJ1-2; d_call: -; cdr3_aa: CASSLIAGAGGYTF; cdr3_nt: TGTGCCAGCAGTTTAATTGCAGGGGCGGGTGGCTACACCTTC
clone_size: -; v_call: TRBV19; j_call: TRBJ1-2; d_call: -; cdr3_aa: CASSILAGNYGYTF; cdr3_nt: TGTGCCAGTAGTATTCTCGCGGGTAACTATGGCTACACCTTC
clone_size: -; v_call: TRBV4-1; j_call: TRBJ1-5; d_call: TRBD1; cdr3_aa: CASSHPTGGTDNQPQHF; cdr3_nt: TGCGCCAGCAGCCACCCTACGGGGGGGACAGACAATCAGCCCCAGCATTTT
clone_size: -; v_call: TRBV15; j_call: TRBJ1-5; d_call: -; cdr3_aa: CATSRDGHSNQPQHF; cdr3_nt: TGTGCCACCAGCAGAGATGGGCACAGCAATCAGCCCCAGCATTTT
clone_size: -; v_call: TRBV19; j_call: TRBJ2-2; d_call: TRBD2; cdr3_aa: CASTDRGALAGTGELFF; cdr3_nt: TGTGCCAGTACAGACAGGGGAGCACTAGCGGGGACCGGGGAGCTGTTTTTT
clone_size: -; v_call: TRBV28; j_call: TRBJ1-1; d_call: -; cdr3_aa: CASSTPTGTEAFF; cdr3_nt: TGTGCCAGCAGTACCCCGACAGGAACTGAAGCTTTCTTT
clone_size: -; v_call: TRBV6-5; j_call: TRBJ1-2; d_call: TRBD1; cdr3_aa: CASRPTGGHYGYTF; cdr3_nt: TGTGCCAGCAGGCCTACAGGGGGCCACTATGGCTACACCTTC
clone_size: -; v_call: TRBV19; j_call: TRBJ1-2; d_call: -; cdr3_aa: CATAASSSPNYGYTF; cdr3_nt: TGTGCCACCGCGGCCTCAAGTTCCCCAAACTATGGCTACACCTTC
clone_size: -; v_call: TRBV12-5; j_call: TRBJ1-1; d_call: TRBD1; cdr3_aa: CASGSQQGGGIRAFF; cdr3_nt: TGTGCTAGTGGTTCGCAACAGGGGGGCGGAATTCGAGCTTTCTTT
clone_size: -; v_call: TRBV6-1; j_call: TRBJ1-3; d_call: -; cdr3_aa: CASSAVGAYSGNTIYF; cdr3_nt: TGTGCCAGCAGTGCGGTGGGGGCCTACTCTGGAAACACCATATATTTT
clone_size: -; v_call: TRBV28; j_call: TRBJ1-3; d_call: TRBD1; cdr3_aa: CASIEGQDPLPGNTIYF; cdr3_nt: TGTGCCAGCATAGAGGGACAGGACCCCCTACCTGGAAACACCATATATTTT
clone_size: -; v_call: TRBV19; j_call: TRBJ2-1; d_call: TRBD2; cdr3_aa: CASSGSSGAVSYNEQFF; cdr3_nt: TGTGCCAGTAGTGGGTCTAGCGGGGCTGTTTCCTACAATGAGCAGTTCTTC
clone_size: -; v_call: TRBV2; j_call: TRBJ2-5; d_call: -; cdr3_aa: CASSVDSQETQYF; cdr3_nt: TGTGCCAGCAGTGTCGATAGCCAAGAGACCCAGTACTTC
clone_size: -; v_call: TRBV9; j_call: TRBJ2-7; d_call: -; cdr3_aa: CASSVEDALGHRSYEQYF; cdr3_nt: TGTGCCAGCAGCGTAGAAGACGCGCTGGGACACCGATCCTACGAGCAGTACTTC
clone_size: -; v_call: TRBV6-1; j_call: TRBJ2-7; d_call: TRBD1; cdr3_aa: CASSEGRSKSGTAWDEQYF; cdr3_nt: TGTGCCAGCAGTGAAGGGAGGTCTAAGTCCGGGACAGCGTGGGACGAGCAGTACTTC
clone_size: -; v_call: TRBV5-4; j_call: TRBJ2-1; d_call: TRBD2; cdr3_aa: CASSSALGSGGTYNEQFF; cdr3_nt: TGTGCCAGCAGCTCTGCCCTTGGGTCGGGAGGAACCTACAATGAGCAGTTCTTC
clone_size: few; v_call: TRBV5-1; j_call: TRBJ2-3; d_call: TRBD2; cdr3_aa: CASSLASGSTDTQYF; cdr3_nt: TGCGCCAGCAGCTTGGCTAGCGGGAGTACAGATACGCAGTATTTT
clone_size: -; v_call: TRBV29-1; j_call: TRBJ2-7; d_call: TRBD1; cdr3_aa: CSVGTGRYEQYF; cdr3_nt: TGCAGCGTAGGGACAGGGCGTTACGAGCAGTACTTC
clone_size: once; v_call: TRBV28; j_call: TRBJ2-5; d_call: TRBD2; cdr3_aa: CASSSPVALLAVQETQYF; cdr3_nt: TGTGCCAGCAGCTCTCCCGTCGCCCTACTAGCGGTTCAAGAGACCCAGTACTTC
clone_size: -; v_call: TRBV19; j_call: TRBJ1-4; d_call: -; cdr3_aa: CSNEKLFF; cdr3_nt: TGCTCGAATGAAAAACTGTTTTTT
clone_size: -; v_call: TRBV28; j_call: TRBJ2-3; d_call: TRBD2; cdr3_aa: CASSSIPSGGTDTQYF; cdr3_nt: TGTGCCAGCAGTTCTATCCCTAGCGGAGGCACAGATACGCAGTATTTT
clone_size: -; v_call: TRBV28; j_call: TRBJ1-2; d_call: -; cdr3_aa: CASTREGGYTF; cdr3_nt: TGTGCCAGCACCCGGGAGGGTGGCTACACCTTC
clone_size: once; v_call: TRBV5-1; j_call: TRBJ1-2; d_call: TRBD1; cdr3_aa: CASKSTGTNYGYTF; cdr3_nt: TGCGCCAGCAAATCGACAGGGACAAACTATGGCTACACCTTC
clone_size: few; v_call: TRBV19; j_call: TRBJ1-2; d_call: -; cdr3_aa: CASSPTGTYGYTF; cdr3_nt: TGTGCCAGTAGTCCCACGGGTACTTATGGCTACACCTTC
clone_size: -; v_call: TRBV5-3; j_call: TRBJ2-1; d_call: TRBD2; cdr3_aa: CARSSSTSGGRSSYNEQFF; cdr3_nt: TGTGCCAGAAGCTCGTCGACTAGCGGGGGGCGCAGCTCCTACAATGAGCAGTTCTTC
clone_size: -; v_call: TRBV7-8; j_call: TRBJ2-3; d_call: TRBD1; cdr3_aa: CASSLGTGRGTQYF; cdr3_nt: TGTGCCAGCAGCTTAGGGACAGGGAGAGGTACGCAGTATTTT
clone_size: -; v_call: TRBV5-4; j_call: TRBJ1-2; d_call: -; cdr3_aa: CASSPKEPNYGYTF; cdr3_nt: TGTGCCAGCAGCCCCAAAGAGCCTAACTATGGCTACACCTTC
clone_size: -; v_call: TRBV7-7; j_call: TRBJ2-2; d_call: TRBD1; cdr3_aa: CASSHNGQGTTGELFF; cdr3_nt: TGTGCTAGCAGCCACAATGGACAGGGCACCACCGGGGAGCTGTTTTTT
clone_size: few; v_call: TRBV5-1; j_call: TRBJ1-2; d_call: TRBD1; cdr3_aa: CASSLGGQGNGYTF; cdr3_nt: TGCGCCAGCAGCTTGGGGGGACAGGGGAATGGCTACACCTTC
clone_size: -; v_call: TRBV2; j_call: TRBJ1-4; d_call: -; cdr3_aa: CASSPRATNEKLFF; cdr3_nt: TGTGCCAGCAGTCCCAGGGCTACTAATGAAAAACTGTTTTTT
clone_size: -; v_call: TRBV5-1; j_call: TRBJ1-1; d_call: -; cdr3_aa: CASSLTPDKMNTEAFF; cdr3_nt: TGCGCCAGCAGCCTAACACCGGACAAGATGAACACTGAAGCTTTCTTT
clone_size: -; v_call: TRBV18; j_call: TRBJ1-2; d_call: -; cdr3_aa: CASSPRGPDDYGYTF; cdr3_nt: TGTGCCAGCTCACCCAGGGGCCCGGACGACTATGGCTACACCTTC
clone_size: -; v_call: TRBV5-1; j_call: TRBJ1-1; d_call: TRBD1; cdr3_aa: CASSGGTGNTEAFF; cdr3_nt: TGCGCCAGCAGCGGAGGGACAGGAAACACTGAAGCTTTCTTT
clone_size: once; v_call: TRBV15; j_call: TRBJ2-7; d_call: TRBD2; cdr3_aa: CATSRAPGLAGGLEQYF; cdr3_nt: TGTGCCACCAGCAGAGCCCCGGGACTAGCGGGAGGGCTCGAGCAGTACTTC
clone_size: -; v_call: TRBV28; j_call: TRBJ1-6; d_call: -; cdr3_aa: CASQESSYNSPLHF; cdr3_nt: TGTGCCAGCCAAGAGAGCTCCTATAATTCACCCCTCCACTTT
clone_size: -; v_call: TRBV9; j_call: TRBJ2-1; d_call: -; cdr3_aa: CASSVVAGSYNEQFF; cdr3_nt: TGTGCCAGCAGCGTAGTAGCAGGGTCGTACAATGAGCAGTTCTTC
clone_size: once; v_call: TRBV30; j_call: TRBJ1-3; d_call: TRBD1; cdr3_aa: CASDRASGNTIYF; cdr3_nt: TGTGCCTCTGACAGGGCCTCTGGAAACACCATATATTTT
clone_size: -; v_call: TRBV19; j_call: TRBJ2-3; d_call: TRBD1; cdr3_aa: CASRPTQGVTQYF; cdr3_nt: TGTGCCAGTAGACCGACCCAGGGGGTAACGCAGTATTTT
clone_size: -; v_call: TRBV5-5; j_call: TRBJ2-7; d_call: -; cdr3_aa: CASSLDIIYEQYF; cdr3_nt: TGTGCCAGCAGCTTGGACATAATCTACGAGCAGTACTTC
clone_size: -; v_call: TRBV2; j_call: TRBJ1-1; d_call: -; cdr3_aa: CASNPIALRGNTEAFF; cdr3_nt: TGTGCCAGCAACCCAATAGCCCTACGGGGGAACACTGAAGCTTTCTTT
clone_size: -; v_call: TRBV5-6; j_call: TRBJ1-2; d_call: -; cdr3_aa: CASRKNQGNNYGYTF; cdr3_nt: TGTGCCAGCAGAAAAAACCAGGGAAATAACTATGGCTACACCTTC
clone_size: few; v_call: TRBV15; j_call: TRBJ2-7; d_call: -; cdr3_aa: CATSRDRTPPGGVAYEQYF; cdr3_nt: TGTGCCACCAGCAGAGATAGGACACCGCCGGGCGGGGTCGCCTACGAGCAGTACTTC
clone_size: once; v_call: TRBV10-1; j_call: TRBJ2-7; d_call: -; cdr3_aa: CASSRGYEQYF; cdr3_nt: TGCGCCAGTTCGCGGGGTTACGAGCAGTACTTC
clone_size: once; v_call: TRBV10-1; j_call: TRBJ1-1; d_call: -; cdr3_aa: CASSAYRSKNTEAFF; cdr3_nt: TGCGCCAGCAGTGCTTACAGGAGTAAGAACACTGAAGCTTTCTTT
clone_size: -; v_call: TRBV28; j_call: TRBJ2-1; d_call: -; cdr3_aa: CASSLSENEQFF; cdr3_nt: TGTGCCAGCAGTTTAAGTGAGAATGAGCAGTTCTTC
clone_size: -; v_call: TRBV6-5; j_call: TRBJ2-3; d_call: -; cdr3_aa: CASSYAGSTDTQYF; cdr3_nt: TGTGCCAGCAGTTACGCGGGTAGCACAGATACGCAGTATTTT